A selection of T cell receptor beta chains follows, all from one sample in a study of blood T cells in healthy people across ages. TCRdb ran MiXCR on the 5' RACE reads and lists one entry per CDR3 protein. Among 1.5 million to 2 million distinct CDR3 sequences, roughly two fifths were seen once, and the ten largest hold about 23%. Sequenced material: blood. Source of these receptors: a human donor in good health. The CDR3 runs from the conserved cysteine through the conserved F or W. A D gene is named only where the DNA matches it firmly. The listing skips clone size in some rows; elsewhere it reads once, few, many or a size class.

J gene | clone size | V gene | D gene | CDR3 protein | CDR3 DNA
TRBJ2-7 | many | TRBV4-2 | . | CASSHDDDEQYF | TGTGCCAGCAGCCATGACGACGACGAGCAGTACTTC
TRBJ2-3 | few | TRBV12-3/TRBV12-4 | . | CASRSGGTGIPDTQYF | TGTGCCAGCAGGTCGGGAGGGACAGGAATCCCAGATACGCAGTATTTT
TRBJ1-2 | . | TRBV28 | . | CASTLGASNLGGYTF | TGTGCCAGCACCCTCGGGGCATCCAACCTGGGGGGCTACACCTTC
TRBJ2-1 | . | TRBV6-2/TRBV6-3 | . | CASRGGTGAYNEQFF | TGTGCCAGCAGGGGAGGGACAGGAGCTTACAATGAGCAGTTCTTC
TRBJ1-2 | few | TRBV6-5 | . | CASSYSPSYGYTF | TGTGCCAGCAGTTACTCCCCGAGTTATGGCTACACCTTC
TRBJ2-5 | many | TRBV3-1 | . | CASSQGSGEVETQYF | TGTGCCAGCAGCCAAGGGAGTGGGGAGGTGGAGACCCAGTACTTC
TRBJ2-7 | . | TRBV11-2 | TRBD1 | CASSSFGDRGSYELYF | TGTGCCAGCAGCTCATTCGGAGACAGGGGGTCCTACGAGCTGTACTTC
TRBJ1-1 | . | TRBV4-3 | . | CASSQGQAGADRTEAFF | TGCGCCAGCAGCCAAGGCCAGGCGGGTGCTGATCGGACTGAAGCTTTCTTT
TRBJ2-1 | . | TRBV5-1 | . | CASSLAGSLSVNEQFF | TGCGCCAGCAGCTTGGCCGGATCGCTTAGCGTCAATGAGCAGTTCTTC
TRBJ1-1 | . | TRBV29-1 | TRBD1 | CSDDIRGKGAFF | TGCAGCGATGATATCAGGGGGAAGGGAGCTTTCTTT
TRBJ1-2 | . | TRBV5-1 | TRBD1 | CASSFLQGIYGYTF | TGCGCCAGCAGCTTTTTACAGGGGATCTATGGCTACACCTTC
TRBJ2-7 | . | TRBV4-3 | TRBD1 | CASSQQLQGAYEQYF | TGCGCCAGCAGCCAACAATTACAGGGGGCCTACGAGCAGTACTTC
TRBJ2-1 | . | TRBV6-5 | . | CASQAGQIHEQFF | TGTGCCAGCCAGGCAGGGCAGATCCATGAGCAGTTCTTC
TRBJ2-5 | few | TRBV9 | . | CASSVNSLGPQETQYF | TGTGCCAGCAGCGTGAACAGCCTAGGACCCCAAGAGACCCAGTACTTC
TRBJ2-1 | . | TRBV28 | TRBD1 | CAGIPTGGYNEQFF | TGTGCCGGCATCCCGACAGGGGGCTACAATGAGCAGTTCTTC
TRBJ1-2 | few | TRBV9 | . | CASSVEGVWGYGYTF | TGTGCCAGCAGCGTAGAGGGGGTCTGGGGCTATGGCTACACCTTC
TRBJ1-1 | . | TRBV29-1 | . | CSARGMDTEAFF | TGCAGCGCCAGGGGAATGGACACTGAAGCTTTCTTT
TRBJ2-5 | few | TRBV6-1 | . | CASSPRATETQYF | TGTGCCAGCAGTCCCAGGGCCACAGAGACCCAGTACTTC